These 12 T cell receptor beta chains originate from one sample sequenced in a study of technical replicates of blood from several donors. Libraries were prepared by immunoSEQ multiplex PCR; TCRdb keeps only in-frame clonotypes and omits some of them. Here the sample spans about 62,000 clones, about 87% being singletons. The specimen sequenced was PBMCs. These receptor sequences come from a human donor in good health. Some clones in this sample may be carry-over from other donors' samples.

The V call is TRBV21-1, the J call TRBJ1-1. TRBV21-1 is deemed a pseudogene. The CDR3 sequence is 12 residues long. CDR3: CASRKAGEGAFF. CDR3 nucleotide sequence: TGTGCCAGCAGAAAAGCGGGGGAGGGAGCTTTCTTT.

This sequence joins TRBV23-1 and TRBJ1-3; TRBD1 aligns across 8 bases. TRBV23-1 is given ORF status, its function remaining uncertain. V trimming: 2 bases; J trimming: 4 bases; junction bases outside the gene matches: 7. CDR3 size: 16 residues. DNA of the CDR3: TGCGCCAGCAGTCAACGGGACAGGAGTACGGGAAACACCATATATTTT. Its protein is CASSQRDRSTGNTIYF.

The chain combines TRBV6-5 with TRBJ1-6; TRBD1 is a possible D gene (6 bases). Germline lookup yields CDR1 MNHEY and CDR2 SVGAGI. CDR3 length: 15 residues. The V and J ends lost 2 bases and 8 bases respectively, with 13 bases between them. DNA of the CDR3: TGTGCCAGCAGTTACGGGTTGCCAGGGGATTCACCCCTCCACTTT. Translation: CASSYGLPGDSPLHF.

The chain employs TRBV20-1 and TRBJ2-3; tentative D call: TRBD2 (6 bases). The germline CDR1 and CDR2 sequences are DFQATT and SNEGSKA (reference sequence). This CDR3 spans 11 amino acids. The germline V and J ends were trimmed by 3 bases and 6 bases, with 7 bases remaining between them. The CDR3 loop reads CSASREDTQYF. The CDR3 region has the DNA TGCAGTGCTAGTCGGGAGGATACGCAGTATTTT.

CDR3 DNA sequence: TGTGCCAGCTCCTTGACTAGAACCTACGAGCAGTACTTC. This gives the protein CASSLTRTYEQYF. This chain connects TRBV18 to TRBJ2-7; a possible D gene is TRBD2 (6 bases). V gave up 6 bases and J gave up 2 bases, with 11 bases separating them. This CDR3 has 13 residues. From germline, CDR1 is KGHSH and CDR2 LQKENI.

V gene TRBV2 combines with J gene TRBJ1-5; 8 bases agree with TRBD1. V lost 4 bases to trimming and J lost 6 bases; unmatched junction nucleotides: 8. The length of the CDR3 is 15 residues. Per germline, CDR1 SNHLY and CDR2 FYNNEI. This CDR3 is CASSAVQGGGQPQHF. The CDR3 DNA is TGTGCCAGCAGTGCGGTACAGGGGGGGGGTCAGCCCCAGCATTTT.

The genes are TRBV5-6 and TRBJ2-5, with D possibly being TRBD2 (6 bases). The CDR3 length is 14 residues. The germline CDR1 and CDR2 sequences are SGHDT and YYEEEE. With 1 base removed from V and 3 bases from J, the gap between germline ends came to 10 bases. In DNA, the CDR3 is TGTGCCAGCAGCTTGCAAACGGGAGAAGAGACCCAGTACTTC. Its translation is CASSLQTGEETQYF.

This sequence joins TRBV6-5 and TRBJ2-4; D unclear. Trimming took off 5 bases at V and 8 bases at J, with 16 bases between the two ends. The CDR3 has 14 amino acids. From germline, CDR1 is MNHEY and CDR2 SVGAGI. CDR3 sequence (DNA): TGTGCCAGCAGTCCCTCTGCCTTAGTCGACATTCAGTACTTC. Translated: CASSPSALVDIQYF.

This sequence joins TRBV7-9 and TRBJ2-7, with 9 positions matching TRBD1. The V gene's germline CDR1 is SEHNR and CDR2 FQNEAQ (reference sequence). Trimming at V came to 4 bases and at J to 5 bases, leaving 9 bases not matched to a gene. The CDR3 contains 15 residues. CDR3: CASSSVQGAVDEQYF. The CDR3 region has the DNA TGTGCCAGCAGCTCCGTACAGGGGGCGGTCGACGAGCAGTACTTC.

This rearrangement joins TRBV19 to TRBJ2-1; 9 bases agree with TRBD2. This CDR3 has 17 amino acids. Per germline, CDR1 LNHDA and CDR2 SQIVND (reference sequence). J lost 2 bases, V lost 6 bases, and 11 bases had no gene match. The CDR3 DNA sequence: TGTGCCAGTAGCAGTACGGGAGCGGGAGGAACCTACAATGAGCAGTTCTTC. It encodes CASSSTGAGGTYNEQFF. The full variable domain, in which reference TRBV19 and TRBJ2-1 provide the parts outside the CDR3, is DGGITQSPKYLFRKEGQNVTLSCEQNLNHDAMYWYRQDPGQGLRLIYYSQIVNDFQKGDIAEGYSVSREKKESFPLTVTSAQKNPTAFYLCASSSTGAGGTYNEQFFGPGTRLTVL.

The rearrangement uses TRBV5-1 and TRBJ2-3, with D perhaps TRBD2 (5 bases). The length of the CDR3 is 14 residues. Trimming took 2 bases from V and 2 from J, leaving 9 bases between them. CDR1 is SGHRS and CDR2 is YFSETQ in the germline V gene. DNA for the CDR3: TGCGCCAGCAGCTTTAACGGGGACACAGATACGCAGTATTTT. Its translation: CASSFNGDTDTQYF.

The rearrangement joins TRBV9 to TRBJ2-3; 10 bases match TRBD2. This CDR3 has 15 residues. J gave up 5 bases and V 4 bases, and 7 bases lay outside the gene matches. Germline V gene lookup returns CDR1 SGDLS and CDR2 YYNGEE. CDR3 in amino acids: CASSSSGGGIDTQYF. The DNA of the CDR3 is TGTGCCAGCAGCTCCAGCGGGGGGGGAATAGATACGCAGTATTTT.